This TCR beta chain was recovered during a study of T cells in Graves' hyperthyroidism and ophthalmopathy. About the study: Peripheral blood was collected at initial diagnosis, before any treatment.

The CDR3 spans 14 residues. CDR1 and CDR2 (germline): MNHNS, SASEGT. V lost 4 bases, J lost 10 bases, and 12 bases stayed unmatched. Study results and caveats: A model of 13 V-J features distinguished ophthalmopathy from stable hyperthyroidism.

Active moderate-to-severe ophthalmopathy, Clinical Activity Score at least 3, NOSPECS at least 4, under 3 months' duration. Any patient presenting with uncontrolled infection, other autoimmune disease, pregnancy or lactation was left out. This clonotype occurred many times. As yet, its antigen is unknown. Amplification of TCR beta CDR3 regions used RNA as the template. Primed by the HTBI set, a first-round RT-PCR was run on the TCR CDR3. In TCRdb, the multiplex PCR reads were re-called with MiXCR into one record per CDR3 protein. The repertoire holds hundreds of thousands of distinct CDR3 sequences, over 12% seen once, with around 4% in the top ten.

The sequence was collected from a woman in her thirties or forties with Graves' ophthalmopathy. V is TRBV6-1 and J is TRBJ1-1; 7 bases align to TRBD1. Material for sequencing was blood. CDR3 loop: CASSGGTVLSRAFF. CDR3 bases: TGTGCCAGCAGTGGGGGGACAGTCTTGTCGCGAGCTTTCTTT.